This section outlines one TCR beta chain sequence together with its context. Its antigen remains unidentified. The sample comes from a study of T-cell reconstitution after alpha-beta-depleted transplantation in children. A library of TCRbeta sequences, prepared with unique molecular identifiers, was generated. TCRdb redid the calling of the PCR reads with MiXCR, one entry per CDR3 protein. This table holds 600,000 to 700,000 distinct CDR3 sequences, around 14% found once. Trimming stripped 5 bases from V and 6 bases from J, with 14 bases between. The germline V gene encodes CDR1 SGHTA and CDR2 FQGTGA. The CDR3 is 13 residues long. Study-wide results and limits: Surviving recipient T cells and intrathymic progenitors accounted for some patients' high TCRbeta diversity at day 60.

The TCR comes from a girl aged 2-10 years with congenital amegakaryocytic thrombocytopenia, due to receive a stem cell transplant. The sequences come from PBMCs, collected before TCRalphabeta/CD19-depleted stem cell transplant. J is TRBJ2-7 and V is TRBV7-3; D unresolved. The CDR3 DNA is TGTGCCAGCAGCACAACCCCGTATGGCGAGCAGTACTTC. This codes for CASSTTPYGEQYF.